The clone carrying this T cell receptor beta chain occurred many times. The CDR3 consists of 12 residues. Looked up from germline, CDR1 is SGHNT and CDR2 is YYREEE (reference sequence). The V end was cut by 1 base, the J end by 6 bases, with 5 bases between. This entry is derived from a study of neurological immune-mediated disorders. TCRdb fed the 5' RACE reads into MiXCR, producing one record per CDR3 protein. This table has tens of thousands of distinct CDR3 sequences, 4.5% appearing once. The TCR comes from a woman aged 55-70 years with multiple sclerosis. The chain has TRBV5-4 and TRBJ2-1; D call uncertain. Sequences were obtained from PBMCs. CDR3 in amino acids: CASSLMRNEQFF. CDR3 bases: TGTGCCAGCAGCTTGATGCGCAATGAGCAGTTCTTC.